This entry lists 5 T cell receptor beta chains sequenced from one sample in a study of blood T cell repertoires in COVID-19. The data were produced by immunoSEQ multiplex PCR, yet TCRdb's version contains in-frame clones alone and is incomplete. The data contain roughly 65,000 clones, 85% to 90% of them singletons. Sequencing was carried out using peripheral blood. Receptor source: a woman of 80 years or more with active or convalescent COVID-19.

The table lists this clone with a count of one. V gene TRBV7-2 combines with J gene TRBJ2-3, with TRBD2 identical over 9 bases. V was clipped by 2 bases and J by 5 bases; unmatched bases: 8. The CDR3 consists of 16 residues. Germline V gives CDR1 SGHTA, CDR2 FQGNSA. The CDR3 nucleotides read TGTGCCAGCAGCTTACTTCCGGGACTAGCCGGAGATACGCAGTATTTT. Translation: CASSLLPGLAGDTQYF.

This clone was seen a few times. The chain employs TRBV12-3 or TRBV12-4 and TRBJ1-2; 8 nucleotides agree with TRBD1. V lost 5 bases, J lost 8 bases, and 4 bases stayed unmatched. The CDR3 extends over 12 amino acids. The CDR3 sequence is CASSPGQGGYTF. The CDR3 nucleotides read TGTGCCAGCAGTCCAGGACAGGGCGGCTACACCTTC.

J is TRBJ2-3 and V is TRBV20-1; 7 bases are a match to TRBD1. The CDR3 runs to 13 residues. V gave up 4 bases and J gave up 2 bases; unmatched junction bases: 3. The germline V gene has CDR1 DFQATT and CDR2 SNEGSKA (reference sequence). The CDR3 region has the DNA TGCAGTGCTATTGACAGGGTCACAGATACGCAGTATTTT. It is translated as CSAIDRVTDTQYF.

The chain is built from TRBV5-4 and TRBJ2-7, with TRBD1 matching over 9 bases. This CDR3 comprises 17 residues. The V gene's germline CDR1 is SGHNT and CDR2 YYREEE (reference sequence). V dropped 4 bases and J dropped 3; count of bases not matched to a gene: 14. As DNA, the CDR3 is TGTGCCAGCAGCGACCGGGACAGGGTATTTTTAGGCTACGAGCAGTACTTC. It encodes CASSDRDRVFLGYEQYF.

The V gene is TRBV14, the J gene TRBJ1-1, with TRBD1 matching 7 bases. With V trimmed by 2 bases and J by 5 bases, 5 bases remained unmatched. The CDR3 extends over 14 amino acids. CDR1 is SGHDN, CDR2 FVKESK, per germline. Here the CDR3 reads CASSQIRDRTEAFF. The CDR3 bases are TGTGCCAGCAGCCAAATCCGGGACAGAACTGAAGCTTTCTTT. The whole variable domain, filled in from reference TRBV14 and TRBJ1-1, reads EAGVTQFPSHSVIEKGQTVTLRCDPISGHDNLYWYRRVMGKEIKFLLHFVKESKQDESGMPNNRFLAERTGGTYSTLKVQPAELEDSGVYFCASSQIRDRTEAFFGQGTRLTVV.